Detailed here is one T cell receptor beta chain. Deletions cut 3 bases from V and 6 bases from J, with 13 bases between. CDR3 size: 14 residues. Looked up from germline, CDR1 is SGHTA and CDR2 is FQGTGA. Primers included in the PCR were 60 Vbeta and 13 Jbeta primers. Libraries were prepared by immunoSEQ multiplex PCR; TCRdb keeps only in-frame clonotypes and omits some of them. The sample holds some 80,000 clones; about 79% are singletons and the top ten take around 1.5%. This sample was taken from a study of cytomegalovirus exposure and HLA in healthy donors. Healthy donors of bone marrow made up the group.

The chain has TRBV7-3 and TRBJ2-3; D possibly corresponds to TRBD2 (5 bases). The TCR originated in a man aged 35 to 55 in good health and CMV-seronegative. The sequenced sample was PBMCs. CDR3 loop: CASSLGRGWDTQYF. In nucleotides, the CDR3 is TGTGCCAGCAGCTTGGGCCGCGGGTGGGATACGCAGTATTTT.